This T cell receptor (beta chain) comes out of a study of T cell changes during pregnancy in multiple sclerosis. Using immunoSEQ multiplex PCR, the repertoire was profiled, and TCRdb retains in-frame clones only, with some absent. This sample has approximately 85,000 clones, with about 95% found just once. CDR1 SGHDT and CDR2 YYEEEE come from the germline V gene. The CDR3 covers 14 residues. The J segment lost 4 bases and the V segment lost 4 bases, leaving 6 bases of the junction unmatched. The J gene is TRBJ1-2, the V gene TRBV5-6; 8 bases align to TRBD1. The source is a female donor with multiple sclerosis, enrolled in a pregnancy study. The source material was peripheral blood, sampled in the third trimester of pregnancy. The DNA of the CDR3 is TGTGCCAGCAGCCCGGGACAGGCGCTCTATGGCTACACCTTC. This gives the protein CASSPGQALYGYTF. Based on the CDR3 plus reference TRBV5-6 and TRBJ1-2, the full variable domain is DAGVTQSPTHLIKTRGQQVTLRCSPKSGHDTVSWYQQALGQGPQFIFQYYEEEERQRGNFPDRFSGHQFPNYSSELNVNALLLGDSALYLCASSPGQALYGYTFGSGTRLTVV.